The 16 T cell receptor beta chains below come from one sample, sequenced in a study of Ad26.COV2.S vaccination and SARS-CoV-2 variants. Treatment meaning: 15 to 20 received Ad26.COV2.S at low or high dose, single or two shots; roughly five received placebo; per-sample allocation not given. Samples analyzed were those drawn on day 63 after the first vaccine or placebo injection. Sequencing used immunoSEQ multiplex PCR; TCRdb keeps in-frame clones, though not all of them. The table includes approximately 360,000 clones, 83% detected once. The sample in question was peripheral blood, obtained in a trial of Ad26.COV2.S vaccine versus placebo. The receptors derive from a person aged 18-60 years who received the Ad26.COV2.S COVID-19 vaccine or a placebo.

CDR3 sequence: CASSLDNNQPQHF. The CDR3 DNA follows: TGCGCCAGCAGCTTGGATAACAATCAGCCCCAGCATTTT. The rearrangement uses TRBV5-1 and TRBJ1-5; D call uncertain. CDR3 length: 13 amino acids. The V gene lost 0 bases and the J gene lost 3 bases, with 4 bases spanning the gap. Per germline, CDR1 SGHRS and CDR2 YFSETQ.

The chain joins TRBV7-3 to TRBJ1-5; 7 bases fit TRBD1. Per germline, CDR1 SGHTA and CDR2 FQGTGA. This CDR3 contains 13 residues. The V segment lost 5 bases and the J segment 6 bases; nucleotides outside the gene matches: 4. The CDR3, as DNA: TGTGCCAGCAGCCCAGGGGGGGGTCAGCCCCAGCATTTT. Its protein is CASSPGGGQPQHF.

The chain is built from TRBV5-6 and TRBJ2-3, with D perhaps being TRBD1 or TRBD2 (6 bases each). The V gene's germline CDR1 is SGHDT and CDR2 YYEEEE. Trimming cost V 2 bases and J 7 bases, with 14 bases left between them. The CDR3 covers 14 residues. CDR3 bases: TGTGCCAGCAGCTTATCGGGGGCAGTGTATACGCAGTATTTT. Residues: CASSLSGAVYTQYF.

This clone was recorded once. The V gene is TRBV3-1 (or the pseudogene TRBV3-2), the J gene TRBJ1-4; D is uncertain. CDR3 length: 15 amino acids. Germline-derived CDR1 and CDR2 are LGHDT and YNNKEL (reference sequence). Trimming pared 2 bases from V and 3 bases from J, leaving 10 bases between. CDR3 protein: CASSQTPWANEKLFF. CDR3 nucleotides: TGTGCCAGCAGCCAAACTCCATGGGCTAATGAAAAACTGTTTTTT.

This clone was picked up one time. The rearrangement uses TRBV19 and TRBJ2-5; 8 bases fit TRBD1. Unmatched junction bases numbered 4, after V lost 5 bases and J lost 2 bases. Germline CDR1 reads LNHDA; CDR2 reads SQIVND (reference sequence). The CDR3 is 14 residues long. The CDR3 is CASSLGQGQETQYF. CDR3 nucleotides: TGTGCCAGTAGTCTTGGACAGGGTCAAGAGACCCAGTACTTC.

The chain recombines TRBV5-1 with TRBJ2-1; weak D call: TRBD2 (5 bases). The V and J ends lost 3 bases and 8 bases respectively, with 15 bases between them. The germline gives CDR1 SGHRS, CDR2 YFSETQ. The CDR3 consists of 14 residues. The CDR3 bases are TGCGCCAGCAGCTGGATACAAGGAGGCGATGAGCAGTTCTTC. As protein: CASSWIQGGDEQFF.

The CDR3 loop reads CASSLGAWAEVWNEQFF. CDR3 DNA sequence: TGTGCCAGCAGCTTAGGGGCTTGGGCGGAGGTGTGGAATGAGCAGTTCTTC. The chain joins TRBV11-3 to TRBJ2-1; tentatively, D is TRBD2 (5 bases). V was clipped by 1 base and J by 7 bases, with 20 bases between them. From germline, CDR1 is SGHNT and CDR2 YENEEA. CDR3 size: 17 residues.

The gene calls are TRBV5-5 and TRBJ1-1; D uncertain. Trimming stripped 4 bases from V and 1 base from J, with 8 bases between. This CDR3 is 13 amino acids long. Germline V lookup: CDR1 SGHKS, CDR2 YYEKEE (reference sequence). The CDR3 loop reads CASSPPANTEAFF. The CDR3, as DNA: TGTGCCAGCAGCCCACCCGCGAACACTGAAGCTTTCTTT.

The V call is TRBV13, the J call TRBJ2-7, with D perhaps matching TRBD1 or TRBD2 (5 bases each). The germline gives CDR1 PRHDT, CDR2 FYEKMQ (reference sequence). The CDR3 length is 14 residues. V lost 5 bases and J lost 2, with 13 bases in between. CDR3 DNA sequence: TGTGCCAGCAGCATAACCGGGACCACCTACGAGCAGTACTTC. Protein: CASSITGTTYEQYF.

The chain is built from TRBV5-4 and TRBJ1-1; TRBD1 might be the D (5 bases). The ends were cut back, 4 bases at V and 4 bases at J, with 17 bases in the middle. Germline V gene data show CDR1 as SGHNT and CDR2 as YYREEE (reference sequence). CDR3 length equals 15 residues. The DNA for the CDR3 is TGTGCCAGCAGCCCTGGGGGGAGTAGGGGCACTGAAGCTTTCTTT. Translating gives CASSPGGSRGTEAFF. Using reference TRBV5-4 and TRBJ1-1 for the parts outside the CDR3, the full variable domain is ETGVTQSPTHLIKTRGQQVTLRCSSQSGHNTVSWYQQALGQGPQFIFQYYREEENGRGNFPPRFSGLQFPNYSSELNVNALELDDSALYLCASSPGGSRGTEAFFGQGTRLTVV.

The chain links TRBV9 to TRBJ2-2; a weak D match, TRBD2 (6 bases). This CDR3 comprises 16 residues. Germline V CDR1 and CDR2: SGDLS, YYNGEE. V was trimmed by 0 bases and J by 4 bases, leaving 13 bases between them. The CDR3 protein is CASSVVSGEVTGELFF. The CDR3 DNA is TGTGCCAGCAGCGTAGTATCCGGGGAGGTCACCGGGGAGCTGTTTTTT.

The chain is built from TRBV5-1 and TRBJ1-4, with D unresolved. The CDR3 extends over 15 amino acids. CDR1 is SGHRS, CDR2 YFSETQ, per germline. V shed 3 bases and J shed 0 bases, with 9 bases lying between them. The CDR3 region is CASSSWTATNEKLFF. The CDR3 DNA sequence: TGCGCCAGCAGCTCCTGGACGGCAACTAATGAAAAACTGTTTTTT.

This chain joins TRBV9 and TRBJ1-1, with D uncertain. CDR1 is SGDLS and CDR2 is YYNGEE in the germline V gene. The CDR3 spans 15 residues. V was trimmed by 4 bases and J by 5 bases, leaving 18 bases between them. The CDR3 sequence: CASSLGPTSGTEAFF. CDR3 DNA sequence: TGTGCCAGCAGCCTCGGGCCCACTTCGGGGACTGAAGCTTTCTTT. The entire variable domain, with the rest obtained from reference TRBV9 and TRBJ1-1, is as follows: DSGVTQTPKHLITATGQRVTLRCSPRSGDLSVYWYQQSLDQGLQFLIQYYNGEERAKGNILERFSAQQFPDLHSELNLSSLELGDSALYFCASSLGPTSGTEAFFGQGTRLTVV.

CDR3 nucleotide sequence: TGTGCCAGCAGCCCCCCGGCTACCGGGGAGCTGTTTTTT. As protein: CASSPPATGELFF. This chain connects TRBV4-2 to TRBJ2-2; D is undetermined. In germline, CDR1 is LGHNA, CDR2 YNFKEQ. The CDR3 extends over 13 amino acids. V was trimmed by 4 bases and J by 5 bases, leaving 8 bases between them.

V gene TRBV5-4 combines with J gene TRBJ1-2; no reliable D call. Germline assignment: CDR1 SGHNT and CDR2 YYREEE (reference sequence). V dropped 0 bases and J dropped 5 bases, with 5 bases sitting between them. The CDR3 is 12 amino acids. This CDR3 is CASSLDGYGYTF. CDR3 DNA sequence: TGTGCCAGCAGCTTGGACGGTTATGGCTACACCTTC. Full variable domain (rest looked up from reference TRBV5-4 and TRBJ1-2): ETGVTQSPTHLIKTRGQQVTLRCSSQSGHNTVSWYQQALGQGPQFIFQYYREEENGRGNFPPRFSGLQFPNYSSELNVNALELDDSALYLCASSLDGYGYTFGSGTRLTVV.

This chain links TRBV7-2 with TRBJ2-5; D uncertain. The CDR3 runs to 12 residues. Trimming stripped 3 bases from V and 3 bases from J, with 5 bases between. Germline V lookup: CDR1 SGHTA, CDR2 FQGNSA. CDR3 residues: CASSLFKETQYF. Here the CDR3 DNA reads TGTGCCAGCAGCTTGTTTAAAGAGACCCAGTACTTC. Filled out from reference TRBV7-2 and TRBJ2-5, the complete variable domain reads GAGVSQSPSNKVTEKGKDVELRCDPISGHTALYWYRQSLGQGLEFLIYFQGNSAPDKSGLPSDRFSAERTGGSVSTLTIQRTQQEDSAVYLCASSLFKETQYFGPGTRLLVL.